This T cell receptor (beta chain) was profiled in a study of T cells after posttransplantation cyclophosphamide. Cyclophosphamide on days +3 and +4 followed busulfan-fludarabine conditioning and a marrow graft. Remarks on this clone: The sample carries other DNA sequences with the same CDR3.

Germline values: CDR1 SGDLS, CDR2 YYNGEE. The CDR3 is 15 amino acids. The V end lost 10 bases, the J end lost 4 bases, and 24 bases lay between the germline ends. The table came from immunoSEQ multiplex PCR; TCRdb's copy has only in-frame clones and leaves some out. The sample lists about 3,800 clones, about 70% occurring once. The sample in question was CD8+ T cells sorted from PBMCs, obtained 1,000 to 1,200 days after allogeneic stem cell transplant with posttransplant cyclophosphamide. The clonotype comes from a female patient in her forties or fifties who received an allogeneic stem cell transplant from a related donor, was CMV-positive, and had no GVHD. The T cells may come from the graft donor. The gene calls are TRBV9 and TRBJ2-7; D is possibly TRBD1 (6 bases). CDR3 bases: TGTGCCTGTTGTTTCGGGCAGGGGACGGCATACGAGCAGTACTTC. It is translated as CACCFGQGTAYEQYF.